Listed below are T cell receptor beta chains from one sample, sequenced in a study of T cell changes during pregnancy in multiple sclerosis. Profiling relied on immunoSEQ multiplex PCR, and the TCRdb table lists in-frame clones only, not all of them. The sample yields over 45,000 clones, about 90% seen once. Sequencing used peripheral blood, obtained in the first trimester of pregnancy. The receptor source for this set is a female donor with multiple sclerosis, enrolled in a pregnancy study. Both conserved end residues are part of each CDR3. A D gene is named only where the DNA matches it firmly. Size tells how often a clone was seen (once, few, many) or the class of an expanded clone, and some rows leave it out.

J: TRBJ2-5; V: TRBV6-5; D: -; size: -; length: 13; DNA: TGTGCCAGCAGTTATAGCGGCCAAGAGACCCAGTACTTC; CDR3: CASSYSGQETQYF
J: TRBJ1-5; V: TRBV6-1; D: TRBD1; size: few; length: 16; DNA: TGTGCCAGCAGTGAAAAGTGGGACAGGCTTATGGAGGCCCAGCATTTT; CDR3: CASSEKWDRLMEAQHF
J: TRBJ2-5; V: TRBV13; D: TRBD2; size: -; length: 15; DNA: TGTGCCAGCAGCTTAAGGTGGCGGGGGCAAGAGACCCAGTACTTC; CDR3: CASSLRWRGQETQYF
J: TRBJ1-2; V: TRBV5-1; D: -; size: once; length: 14; DNA: TGCGCCAGCAGCGTGATAGGGGCTGCCTATGGCTACACCTTC; CDR3: CASSVIGAAYGYTF
J: TRBJ2-2; V: TRBV13; D: TRBD1; size: -; length: 16; DNA: TGTGCCAGCAGCTCGGGCCCGGGACAGGGGGCCGGGGAGCTGTTTTTT; CDR3: CASSSGPGQGAGELFF
J: TRBJ1-6; V: TRBV4-3; D: -; size: -; length: 18; DNA: TGCGCCAGCAGCCAGCTCTTTACAGGGCTCGCCTATAATTCACCCCTCCACTTT; CDR3: CASSQLFTGLAYNSPLHF
J: TRBJ2-3; V: TRBV15; D: -; size: -; length: 15; DNA: TGTGCCACCAGCAGAGATCCTAGCGGCACAGATACGCAGTATTTT; CDR3: CATSRDPSGTDTQYF
J: TRBJ1-2; V: TRBV5-1; D: TRBD1; size: -; length: 14; DNA: TGCGCCAGCAGCTTGGGGGACAGAAACTATGGCTACACCTTC; CDR3: CASSLGDRNYGYTF
J: TRBJ2-5; V: TRBV6-1; D: TRBD2; size: -; length: 18; DNA: TGTGCCAGCAGTGAAGCGAATTTGCTAGCGGAACAACAAGAGACCCAGTACTTC; CDR3: CASSEANLLAEQQETQYF
J: TRBJ1-1; V: TRBV28; D: -; size: -; length: 16; DNA: TGTGCCAGCAGCCTGGGGGCGGATCTGATGAACACTGAAGCTTTCTTT; CDR3: CASSLGADLMNTEAFF
J: TRBJ2-7; V: TRBV9; D: -; size: -; length: 15; DNA: TGTGCCAGCAGCGTTCGGGCGGGGGCACCCTACGAGCAGTACTTC; CDR3: CASSVRAGAPYEQYF
J: TRBJ2-6; V: TRBV9; D: TRBD1; size: -; length: 16; DNA: TGTGCCAGCAGCGTATTGGACAGGTCAGGGGCCAACGTCCTGACTTTC; CDR3: CASSVLDRSGANVLTF
J: TRBJ2-7; V: TRBV30; D: TRBD2; size: -; length: 15; DNA: TGTGCCTGGAGTGCCGGGAGCGGGGGGTGGTACGAGCAGTACTTC; CDR3: CAWSAGSGGWYEQYF
J: TRBJ1-1; V: TRBV9; D: -; size: -; length: 14; DNA: TGTGCCAGCAGCGTAGATAAGGGGATGACTGAAGCTTTCTTT; CDR3: CASSVDKGMTEAFF
J: TRBJ2-5; V: TRBV19; D: TRBD1; size: -; length: 15; DNA: TGTGCCAGTAGTGGAAGGGACAGGGGAATAGAGACCCAGTACTTC; CDR3: CASSGRDRGIETQYF
J: TRBJ1-2; V: TRBV19; D: TRBD1; size: -; length: 14; DNA: TGTGCCAGTAGTTCCATCACAGGGGTTGGTGGCTACACCTTC; CDR3: CASSSITGVGGYTF
J: TRBJ2-7; V: TRBV2; D: -; size: -; length: 15; DNA: TGTGCCAGCAGTGAATGGGGCGGGGCCACCTACGAGCAGTACTTC; CDR3: CASSEWGGATYEQYF
J: TRBJ2-5; V: TRBV7-9; D: TRBD2; size: -; length: 14; DNA: TGTGCCAGCAGCTTAGTAGGCGGGGGAGAGACCCAGTACTTC; CDR3: CASSLVGGGETQYF
J: TRBJ2-3; V: TRBV5-6; D: -; size: -; length: 15; DNA: TGTGCCAGCAGCCTGACACCTACTAGCACAGATACGCAGTATTTT; CDR3: CASSLTPTSTDTQYF
J: TRBJ1-1; V: TRBV29-1; D: TRBD1; size: -; length: 14; DNA: TGCAGCGTTGAAGTTACAGGGGGCGGCACTGAAGCTTTCTTT; CDR3: CSVEVTGGGTEAFF
J: TRBJ2-1; V: TRBV6-1; D: -; size: -; length: 10; DNA: TGTGCCACTACAGGTATTGAGCAGTTCTTC; CDR3: CATTGIEQFF
J: TRBJ1-1; V: TRBV30; D: -; size: -; length: 12; DNA: TGTGCCTGGAGTGCGGGTTACACTGAAGCTTTCTTT; CDR3: CAWSAGYTEAFF
J: TRBJ1-2; V: TRBV5-1; D: TRBD1; size: -; length: 15; DNA: TGCGCCAGCAGCCCCTGGGGGACAGAGGTTCTTGGCTACACCTTC; CDR3: CASSPWGTEVLGYTF
J: TRBJ2-1; V: TRBV11-1; D: -; size: -; length: 18; DNA: TGTGCCAGCAGCTTAGCAAGGGGGTTTGGGGGAAGAGACAATGAGCAGTTCTTC; CDR3: CASSLARGFGGRDNEQFF
J: TRBJ1-1; V: TRBV2; D: -; size: -; length: 14; DNA: TGTGCCAGCACCCTGGGACTGAGGAACACTGAAGCTTTCTTT; CDR3: CASTLGLRNTEAFF
J: TRBJ1-6; V: TRBV30; D: -; size: many; length: 13; DNA: TGTGCCTGGAACAGGGTAAATAATTCACCCCTCCACTTT; CDR3: CAWNRVNNSPLHF
J: TRBJ2-7; V: TRBV5-1; D: TRBD1; size: -; length: 15; DNA: TGCGCCAGCAGCCCGGGACAGGGTGTTGCCTACGAGCAGTACTTC; CDR3: CASSPGQGVAYEQYF
J: TRBJ1-1; V: TRBV5-5; D: TRBD1; size: -; length: 19; DNA: TGTGCCAGCAGCTGGATCCGCCTCCGGGACAGGGTGGTTTCGACTGAAGCTTTCTTT; CDR3: CASSWIRLRDRVVSTEAFF
J: TRBJ1-5; V: TRBV5-6; D: -; size: -; length: 12; DNA: TGTGCCAGCAGCTTGGGGGCCAGGCCCCAGCATTTT; CDR3: CASSLGARPQHF
J: TRBJ2-7; V: TRBV13; D: TRBD2; size: -; length: 14; DNA: TGTGCCAGCAGCCTTCCGGGGGGTTCCTACGAGCAGTACTTC; CDR3: CASSLPGGSYEQYF
J: TRBJ2-3; V: TRBV2; D: TRBD2; size: once; length: 15; DNA: TGTGCCAGCAGCCAACGAGCGGGGGTGATAGGTACGCAGTATTTT; CDR3: CASSQRAGVIGTQYF
J: TRBJ2-6; V: TRBV5-4; D: TRBD1; size: -; length: 18; DNA: TGTGCCAGCAGCACACCGGGACAGCCGAACTCTGGGGCCAACGTCCTGACTTTC; CDR3: CASSTPGQPNSGANVLTF
J: TRBJ2-7; V: TRBV12-2; D: -; size: -; length: 15; DNA: TGTGCAAGTCGCTTAGTTAGCGGGGCCTATCGGGAGCAGTACTTC; CDR3: CASRLVSGAYREQYF
J: TRBJ2-2; V: TRBV6-1; D: -; size: -; length: 12; DNA: TGTGCCAGCAGGCAGACTAGGGGGGAGCTGTTTTTT; CDR3: CASRQTRGELFF
J: TRBJ2-1; V: TRBV23-1; D: -; size: -; length: 12; DNA: TGCGCCAGCAGTCAAACCGGGAGTGAGCAGTTCTTC; CDR3: CASSQTGSEQFF
J: TRBJ1-4; V: TRBV18; D: -; size: -; length: 16; DNA: TGTGCCAGCTCACCACGGACAGTGGGGGCGAATGAAAAACTGTTTTTT; CDR3: CASSPRTVGANEKLFF
J: TRBJ2-7; V: TRBV2; D: TRBD1; size: -; length: 16; DNA: TGTGCCAGCAGCTCGACAGGGGGCGAGATAGGCTACGAGCAGTACTTC; CDR3: CASSSTGGEIGYEQYF
J: TRBJ2-3; V: TRBV15; D: -; size: -; length: 14; DNA: TGTGCCACCAAGGTGGACAGATTCACAGATACGCAGTATTTT; CDR3: CATKVDRFTDTQYF
J: TRBJ2-5; V: TRBV7-3; D: TRBD2; size: -; length: 15; DNA: TGTGCCAGCAGCCCGAGCGGGGGGGTGGGAGAGACCCAGTACTTC; CDR3: CASSPSGGVGETQYF
J: TRBJ1-4; V: TRBV4-3; D: -; size: -; length: 16; DNA: TGCGCCAGCAGCCAAGAGCCTCGAGTTCAGGACAGTATTCAGTTTTTT; CDR3: CASSQEPRVQDSIQFF
J: TRBJ2-3; V: TRBV4-1; D: -; size: -; length: 15; DNA: TGCGCCAGCAGAGTTCCGGGACTCCCGTCAGATACGCAGTATTTT; CDR3: CASRVPGLPSDTQYF
J: TRBJ2-2; V: TRBV4-3; D: -; size: -; length: 13; DNA: TGCGCCAGCAGCCAAGACTACACCGGGGAGCTGTTTTTT; CDR3: CASSQDYTGELFF
J: TRBJ2-7; V: TRBV11-2; D: -; size: -; length: 13; DNA: TGTGCCAGCAGCTTGCCTAGACGAGGCGAGCAGTACTTC; CDR3: CASSLPRRGEQYF
J: TRBJ1-5; V: TRBV10-2; D: TRBD1; size: -; length: 14; DNA: TGCGCCAGCAGTGATCAGGGGGAGGATCAGCCCCAGCATTTT; CDR3: CASSDQGEDQPQHF
J: TRBJ1-2; V: TRBV7-9; D: -; size: -; length: 12; DNA: TGTGCCAGCAGCGCTTACAGGGATGGCTACACCTTC; CDR3: CASSAYRDGYTF
J: TRBJ1-5; V: TRBV10-2; D: -; size: few; length: 16; DNA: TGCGCCAGCAGTGAGTATGGAGGCCTCAGCAATCAGCCCCAGCATTTT; CDR3: CASSEYGGLSNQPQHF
J: TRBJ2-2; V: TRBV5-8; D: TRBD1; size: -; length: 15; DNA: TGTGCCAGCAGCTCCGGGACAGGGGTCGCCGGGGAGCTGTTTTTT; CDR3: CASSSGTGVAGELFF
J: TRBJ2-1; V: TRBV6-1; D: TRBD1; size: -; length: 17; DNA: TGTGCCAGCAGTGAAGCATCAGGGGGCAGGCCCTACAATGAGCAGTTCTTC; CDR3: CASSEASGGRPYNEQFF
J: TRBJ1-2; V: TRBV10-3; D: TRBD1; size: -; length: 12; DNA: TGTGCCATCATGGGACAGAACTATGGCTACACCTTC; CDR3: CAIMGQNYGYTF
J: TRBJ1-2; V: TRBV5-6; D: TRBD1; size: -; length: 14; DNA: TGTGCCAGCAGCTTGGCGGGACAGTCCCCGGGCTACACCTTC; CDR3: CASSLAGQSPGYTF
J: TRBJ1-5; V: TRBV4-2; D: -; size: once; length: 13; DNA: TGTGCCAGCAGCCAAGACTGGCGGCAGCCCCAGCATTTT; CDR3: CASSQDWRQPQHF
J: TRBJ2-3; V: TRBV7-2; D: TRBD2; size: -; length: 14; DNA: TGTGCCAGCAGCTTAGCGGGGGGGGGAGATACGCAGTATTTT; CDR3: CASSLAGGGDTQYF
J: TRBJ1-4; V: TRBV6-6; D: TRBD1; size: -; length: 16; DNA: TGTGCCAGCAGTGTTCACGCCGGGACAGGGGTAGAAAAACTGTTTTTT; CDR3: CASSVHAGTGVEKLFF
J: TRBJ2-1; V: TRBV30; D: -; size: -; length: 14; DNA: TGTGCCTGGATGAGGGGGGGCTCATACAATGAGCAGTTCTTC; CDR3: CAWMRGGSYNEQFF